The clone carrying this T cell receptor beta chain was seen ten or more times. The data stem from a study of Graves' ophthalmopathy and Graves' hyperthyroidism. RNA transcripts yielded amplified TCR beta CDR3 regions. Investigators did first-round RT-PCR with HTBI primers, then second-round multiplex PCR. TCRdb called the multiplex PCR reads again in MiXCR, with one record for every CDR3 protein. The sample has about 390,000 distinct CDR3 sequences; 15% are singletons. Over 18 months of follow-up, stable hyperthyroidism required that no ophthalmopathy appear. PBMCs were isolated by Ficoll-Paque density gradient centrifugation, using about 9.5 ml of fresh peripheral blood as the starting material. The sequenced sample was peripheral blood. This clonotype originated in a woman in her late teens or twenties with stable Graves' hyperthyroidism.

The CDR3 nucleotides read TGTGCCAGCAGTTCCCTTATCGGGACCCTCAAGCTGTTTTTT. It translates to CASSSLIGTLKLFF. The gene calls are TRBV27 and TRBJ2-2; D tentatively reads TRBD1 or TRBD2 (5 bases each). The CDR3 consists of 14 residues. V was cut by 4 bases and J by 12 bases, with 18 bases left in between. Per germline, CDR1 MNHEY and CDR2 SMNVEV (reference sequence).